These 30 T cell receptor beta chains were all obtained from the same sample, sequenced in a study of T-cell memory formation after mild COVID-19. TCRdb itself ran the 5' RACE reads through MiXCR, one entry per CDR3 protein. The sample lists 29,000 or so distinct CDR3 sequences; 15% to 20% were seen once. Sequencing was carried out using PBMCs or a T cell subset sorted from them (not recorded which). The receptors stem from an adult who had mild COVID-19 (a few samples of this study predate the infection). Cell type and time point are not known.

This clonotype has at least ten counts. The rearrangement uses TRBV25-1 and TRBJ2-1; D perhaps matches TRBD2 (6 bases). The CDR3 runs to 12 residues. Looked up from germline, CDR1 is MGHDK and CDR2 is SYGVNS. The V end was cut by 3 bases, the J end by 14 bases, with 14 bases between. The CDR3, as DNA: TGTGCCAGCAGTGAGCCGGGGGACCGGGAGTTCTTC. This codes for CASSEPGDREFF.

V and J are TRBV12-3 or TRBV12-4 and TRBJ2-7; possible D gene TRBD1, 5 bases. This CDR3 comprises 13 residues. Trimming shortened V by 3 bases and J by 6 bases, and 12 bases separated the two germline ends. In DNA form, the CDR3 reads TGTGCCAGCAGTTTTAATCAGGGTCTCGAGCAGTACTTC. Protein: CASSFNQGLEQYF.

The table lists this clonotype with a few counts. The V and J genes are TRBV7-8 and TRBJ2-7, with TRBD2 matching over 7 bases. Germline V gives CDR1 SGHVS, CDR2 FQNEAQ. The CDR3 loop spans 14 amino acids. After removal of 7 bases from V and 2 bases from J, the junction contained 8 bases not matched to a gene. Written as DNA, the CDR3 is TGTGCCAGCACAAGCGGGCGGGAGCCCTACGAGCAGTACTTC. This sequence encodes CASTSGREPYEQYF. The full variable domain, completed using reference TRBV7-8 and TRBJ2-7, is GAGVSQSPRYKVAKRGQDVALRCDPISGHVSLFWYQQALGQGPEFLTYFQNEAQLDKSGLPSDRFFAERPEGSVSTLKIQRTQQEDSAVYLCASTSGREPYEQYFGPGTRLTVT.

This clonotype has a handful of counts. The V call is TRBV7-2, the J call TRBJ2-7; 9 bases agree with TRBD1. The CDR3 extends over 15 amino acids. Per the germline V gene, CDR1 is SGHTA and CDR2 is FQGNSA. After removal of 4 bases from V and 3 bases from J, the junction contained 7 bases not matched to a gene. The chain's CDR3 is CASSSQLGQGYEQYF. The CDR3 nucleotides are TGTGCCAGCAGCTCTCAGTTGGGACAGGGCTACGAGCAGTACTTC. Using reference TRBV7-2 and TRBJ2-7 for the parts outside the CDR3, the full variable domain is GAGVSQSPSNKVTEKGKDVELRCDPISGHTALYWYRQSLGQGLEFLIYFQGNSAPDKSGLPSDRFSAERTGGSVSTLTIQRTQQEDSAVYLCASSSQLGQGYEQYFGPGTRLTVT.

This clonotype is medium-sized by share. This chain uses TRBV5-1 with TRBJ2-7; the D is unclear. CDR1 is SGHRS and CDR2 is YFSETQ in the germline V gene. The CDR3 extends over 14 amino acids. The V end lost 0 bases, the J end lost 0 bases, and 7 bases lay between the germline ends. CDR3 protein: CASSLDSTSYEQYF. The CDR3 DNA reads TGCGCCAGCAGCTTGGACAGCACCTCCTACGAGCAGTACTTC.

This clonotype came up many times. The rearrangement uses TRBV10-3 and TRBJ2-1, with 12 bases fitting TRBD2. CDR3 length: 14 amino acids. Germline CDR1 and CDR2: ENHRY and SYGVKD. Trimming cost V 8 bases and J 8 bases; bases outside gene matches: 7. CDR3 protein: CAIGRTSGEDEQFF. The CDR3 coding sequence is TGTGCCATCGGGAGGACTAGCGGGGAAGATGAGCAGTTCTTC.

Ten or more counts support this clonotype. V and J are TRBV11-2 and TRBJ2-2, with TRBD2 identical over 7 bases. The trim removed 2 bases at V and 4 bases at J, leaving 7 bases unmatched. Germline V lookup: CDR1 SGHAT, CDR2 FQNNGV. The CDR3 loop spans 16 amino acids. CDR3 residues: CASSLTSGGVTGELFF. In nucleotides, the CDR3 is TGTGCCAGCAGCTTAACGTCGGGGGGAGTCACCGGGGAGCTGTTTTTT.

This clonotype was observed many times. The rearrangement joins TRBV18 to TRBJ2-7, with D possibly being TRBD1 (5 bases). V was pared by 2 bases and J by 3 bases, with 11 bases between. The CDR3 length is 14 residues. CDR1 and CDR2 (germline): KGHSH, LQKENI. CDR3 sequence reads: CASSPSPDIYEQYF. The CDR3 DNA reads TGTGCCAGCTCACCATCGCCGGACATCTACGAGCAGTACTTC.

This clonotype was counted many times. This chain uses TRBV27 with TRBJ2-2; perhaps TRBD2 as D (7 bases). The CDR3 sequence is 15 residues long. From germline, CDR1 is MNHEY and CDR2 SMNVEV (reference sequence). V lost 2 bases and J lost 5, with 12 bases in between. The CDR3 DNA reads as TGTGCCAGCAGTTTAGTTGGGGGGGCAACCGGGGAGCTGTTTTTT. Translation: CASSLVGGATGELFF.

This clonotype was detected many times. This chain joins TRBV18 and TRBJ2-2, with 7 bases lining up with TRBD1. Per germline, CDR1 KGHSH and CDR2 LQKENI. The CDR3 totals 16 residues. With 3 bases clipped from V and 0 bases from J, the junction kept 4 bases outside the gene matches. The CDR3 spells CASSPGQASNTGELFF. In DNA form, the CDR3 reads TGTGCCAGCTCACCCGGACAGGCCTCGAACACCGGGGAGCTGTTTTTT.

This clonotype has at least ten counts. The V call is TRBV5-1, the J call TRBJ2-1; D is possibly TRBD2 (6 bases). V gave up 4 bases and J gave up 10 bases, with 15 bases separating them. This CDR3 comprises 13 residues. Germline lookup yields CDR1 SGHRS and CDR2 YFSETQ. The CDR3: CASSRERRTEQFF. CDR3 DNA: TGCGCCAGCAGCCGGGAGCGGAGGACAGAGCAGTTCTTC.

This clonotype occurred many times. CDR3: CASSSGRQRGSPLHF. DNA for the CDR3: TGTGCCAGCAGCTCGGGACGGCAAAGGGGTTCACCCCTCCACTTT. This chain joins TRBV7-3 and TRBJ1-6; tentative D call: TRBD1 (5 bases). Trimming took 4 bases from V and 9 from J, leaving 16 bases between them. Germline V gene sequence: CDR1 SGHTA, CDR2 FQGTGA. There are 15 residues in the CDR3.

The sample holds a few counts of this clonotype. This chain uses TRBV5-1 with TRBJ1-2; the match to TRBD1 covers 12 bases. CDR3 size: 14 residues. Germline V CDR1 and CDR2: SGHRS, YFSETQ. V lost 3 bases to trimming and J lost 7 bases; unmatched junction nucleotides: 4. The CDR3 DNA is TGCGCCAGCAGCTGGGGACAGGGGGCGAGTGGCTACACCTTC. Amino acid sequence: CASSWGQGASGYTF.

This clonotype has a count of ten or more. V gene TRBV12-3 or TRBV12-4 combines with J gene TRBJ2-1; TRBD2 aligns across 11 bases. V was pared by 7 bases and J by 8 bases, with 13 bases of the junction left unmatched. The CDR3 has 16 residues. DNA for the CDR3: TGTGCCAGCATTCCACGGACTAGCGGGTTACGGGATGAGCAGTTCTTC. Protein sequence: CASIPRTSGLRDEQFF.

This clonotype has a count of ten or more. V usage is TRBV5-1 and J usage is TRBJ1-1, with D perhaps matching TRBD1 (5 bases). Germline CDR1 is SGHRS and CDR2 is YFSETQ. The ends were cut back, 4 bases at V and 1 base at J, with 14 bases in the middle. The CDR3 covers 15 residues. CDR3 region: CASSAGGGGNTEAFF. CDR3 in DNA: TGCGCCAGCAGCGCCGGTGGTGGGGGGAACACTGAAGCTTTCTTT.

This clonotype came up many times. The chain combines TRBV27 with TRBJ2-5; D remains unclear. V was shortened by 1 base and J by 1 base, with 7 bases between the two germline ends. The CDR3 spans 14 residues. Germline V gene data show CDR1 as MNHEY and CDR2 as SMNVEV (reference sequence). In DNA form, the CDR3 reads TGTGCCAGCAGTTTATGGGTCGGCCAAGAGACCCAGTACTTC. Protein product: CASSLWVGQETQYF.

The CDR3 is CASSSTDYEQYF. The CDR3 DNA reads as TGTGCCAGCAGCTCGACTGACTACGAGCAGTACTTC. This chain uses TRBV7-9 with TRBJ2-7; D gene unclear. Per germline, CDR1 SEHNR and CDR2 FQNEAQ (reference sequence). CDR3 length: 12 amino acids. Trimming pared 4 bases from V and 3 bases from J, leaving 7 bases between.

The chain couples TRBV5-1 to TRBJ1-2, with 8 bases lining up with TRBD1. Germline trimming cut 0 bases from V and 2 bases from J; bases unmatched to any gene: 0. Germline CDR1 reads SGHRS; CDR2 reads YFSETQ. The CDR3 length is 14 residues. Here the CDR3 reads CASSLGDRNYGYTF. DNA of the CDR3: TGCGCCAGCAGCTTGGGGGACAGGAACTATGGCTACACCTTC. Combining the CDR3 with reference TRBV5-1 and TRBJ1-2 gives the whole variable domain KAGVTQTPRYLIKTRGQQVTLSCSPISGHRSVSWYQQTPGQGLQFLFEYFSETQRNKGNFPGRFSGRQFSNSRSEMNVSTLELGDSALYLCASSLGDRNYGYTFGSGTRLTVV.

This clonotype came up many times. V usage is TRBV20-1 and J usage is TRBJ2-7; D call uncertain. Germline CDR1 DFQATT, CDR2 SNEGSKA (reference sequence). V lost 2 bases and J lost 2, with 10 bases in between. The CDR3 runs to 13 residues. For the CDR3, the DNA is TGCAGTGCTAGACCGCCCGTAACCTACGAGCAGTACTTC. Its protein is CSARPPVTYEQYF.

This clonotype came up many times. The chain has TRBV20-1 and TRBJ2-7, with D possibly being TRBD2 (6 bases). CDR3 length: 12 residues. The V and J ends lost 3 bases and 2 bases respectively, with 8 bases between them. Germline assignment: CDR1 DFQATT and CDR2 SNEGSKA (reference sequence). This chain's CDR3 is CSASGRPYEQYF. The DNA for the CDR3 is TGCAGTGCTAGCGGGAGACCCTACGAGCAGTACTTC.

The chain has TRBV29-1 and TRBJ2-7; 7 bases are a match to TRBD1. Germline V gene lookup returns CDR1 SQVTM and CDR2 ANQGSEA. The CDR3 runs to 13 residues. Trimming at V came to 6 bases and at J to 3 bases, leaving 8 bases not matched to a gene. In nucleotides, the CDR3 is TGCAGCGTGCGAGACAGGGCCAACTACGAGCAGTACTTC. As protein: CSVRDRANYEQYF.

This clonotype was observed many times. The rearrangement links TRBV6-1 to TRBJ1-2, with D perhaps TRBD1 (5 bases). The CDR3 covers 17 residues. Trimming left V 7 bases short and J 2 bases short, with 23 bases between. Germline assignment: CDR1 MNHNS and CDR2 SASEGT. CDR3 nucleotides: TGTGCCAGCACCCCGTCCGTCAGGCGACAGACCAACTATGGCTACACCTTC. Translation gives CASTPSVRRQTNYGYTF.

This clonotype occurred many times. This rearrangement joins TRBV30 to TRBJ2-5, with 8 bases fitting TRBD1. From germline, CDR1 is GTSNPN and CDR2 SVGIG (reference sequence). CDR3 length equals 13 residues. The V gene end was trimmed by 1 base and the J gene end by 4 bases; junction bases not matched to a gene: 2. For the CDR3, the DNA is TGTGCCTGGAGTGAGGACAGGGTAGAGACCCAGTACTTC. Its protein is CAWSEDRVETQYF.

This clonotype was detected only a few times. The gene calls are TRBV6-6 and TRBJ1-1; 11 nucleotides agree with TRBD1. This CDR3 is built from 16 residues. After removal of 4 bases from V and 1 base from J, the junction contained 5 bases not matched to a gene. CDR1 is MNHNY and CDR2 is SVGAGI in the germline V gene (reference sequence). For the CDR3, the DNA is TGTGCCAGCAGTTCAGGACAGGGGGCGAGGAACACTGAAGCTTTCTTT. It encodes CASSSGQGARNTEAFF.

In this sample, this clonotype turned up many times. This rearrangement joins TRBV18 to TRBJ2-1; D unresolved. V lost 0 bases, J lost 4 bases, and 4 bases lay in between. This CDR3 has 13 amino acids. CDR1 KGHSH and CDR2 LQKENI come from the germline V gene. CDR3 sequence (DNA): TGTGCCAGCTCACCACCGGGGTACAATGAGCAGTTCTTC. It yields the protein CASSPPGYNEQFF.

Comment on this clonotype: Germline and junction disagree at one end, which may indicate a read error. The chain combines TRBV29-1 with TRBJ1-2, with D maybe TRBD1 (6 bases). CDR1 and CDR2 from the germline V gene are SQVTM and ANQGSEA. The CDR3 runs to 12 residues. CDR3 residues: CSVDGPTGPLAF. Here the CDR3 DNA reads TGCAGCGTTGATGGACCAACAGGGCCCCTTGCCTTC.

This clonotype was observed many times. The chain combines TRBV2 with TRBJ2-7, with D possibly being TRBD2 (6 bases). CDR1 SNHLY and CDR2 FYNNEI come from the germline V gene. Trimming took off 6 bases at V and 4 bases at J, with 13 bases between the two ends. The CDR3 has 13 amino acids. In nucleotides, the CDR3 is TGTGCCAGCAGCGGAGGGGTCTCTTACGAGCAGTACTTC. Translating gives CASSGGVSYEQYF.

In its sample, this clonotype was seen many times. This chain connects TRBV12-3 or TRBV12-4 to TRBJ1-1; 11 bases match TRBD1. With V trimmed by 1 base and J by 6 bases, 4 bases remained unmatched. This CDR3 has 15 residues. The CDR3 DNA is TGTGCCAGCAGTTTAGGGGGACAGGGGGTTTCTGAAGCTTTCTTT. Translation gives CASSLGGQGVSEAFF.

This clonotype showed up many times. V and J are TRBV27 and TRBJ2-7, with TRBD1 matching over 9 bases. V trimming: 9 bases; J trimming: 4 bases; junction bases outside the gene matches: 7. CDR3 size: 13 residues. CDR1 MNHEY and CDR2 SMNVEV come from the germline V gene (reference sequence). DNA for the CDR3: TGTGCCAGAACCGGGACAGGGAGATACGAGCAGTACTTC. This encodes CARTGTGRYEQYF.

This clonotype was seen repeatedly, ten times or more. The rearrangement uses TRBV5-1 and TRBJ2-2; TRBD1 agrees at 7 bases. CDR3 size: 14 residues. Germline assignment: CDR1 SGHRS and CDR2 YFSETQ. V shed 8 bases and J 2 bases; nucleotides not matched to a gene: 6. In DNA form, the CDR3 reads TGCGCCAGTACCGGGACAGCTAACACCGGGGAGCTGTTTTTT. Amino acids: CASTGTANTGELFF. The variable domain in full, completed from reference TRBV5-1 and TRBJ2-2, reads KAGVTQTPRYLIKTRGQQVTLSCSPISGHRSVSWYQQTPGQGLQFLFEYFSETQRNKGNFPGRFSGRQFSNSRSEMNVSTLELGDSALYLCASTGTANTGELFFGEGSRLTVL.